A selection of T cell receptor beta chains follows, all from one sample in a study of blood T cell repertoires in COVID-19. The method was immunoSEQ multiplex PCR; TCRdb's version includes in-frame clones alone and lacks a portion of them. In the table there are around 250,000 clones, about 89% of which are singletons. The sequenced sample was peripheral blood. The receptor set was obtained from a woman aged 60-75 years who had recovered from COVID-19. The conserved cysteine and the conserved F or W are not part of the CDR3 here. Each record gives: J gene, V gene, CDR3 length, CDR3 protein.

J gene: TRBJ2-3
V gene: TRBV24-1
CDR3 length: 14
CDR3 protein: ATSDDRVGGTDTQY

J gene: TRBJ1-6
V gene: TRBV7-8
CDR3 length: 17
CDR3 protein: ASSSWTGGLPPDNSPLH

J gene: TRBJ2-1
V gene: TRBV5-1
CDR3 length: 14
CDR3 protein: ASSWGTGGSYNEQF

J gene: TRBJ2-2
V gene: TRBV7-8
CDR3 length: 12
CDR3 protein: ASSLERRGGELF

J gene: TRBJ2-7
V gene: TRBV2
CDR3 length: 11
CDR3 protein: ASKARGSDEQY

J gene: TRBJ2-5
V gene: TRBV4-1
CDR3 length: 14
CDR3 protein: ASSSRLAGYQETQY

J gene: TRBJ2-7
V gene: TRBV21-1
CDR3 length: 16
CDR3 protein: ASSGRSRAFLSAYEQY

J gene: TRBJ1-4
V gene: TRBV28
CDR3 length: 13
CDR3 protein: ASTTHTGFNEKLF

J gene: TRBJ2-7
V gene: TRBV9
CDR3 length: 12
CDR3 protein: ASSARWSSYEQY

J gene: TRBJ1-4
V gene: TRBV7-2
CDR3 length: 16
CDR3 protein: ASSLEWPQTGGHEKLF

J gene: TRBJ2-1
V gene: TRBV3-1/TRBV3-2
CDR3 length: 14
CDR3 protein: ASSSRLAGVHNEQF

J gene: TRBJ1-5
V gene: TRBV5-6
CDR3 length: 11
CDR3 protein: ASSPGRDQPQH

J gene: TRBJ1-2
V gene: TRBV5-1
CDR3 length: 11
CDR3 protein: ASSFDSSYGYT

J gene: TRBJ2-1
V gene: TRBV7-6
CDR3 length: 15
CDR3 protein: ASSLVPRGSIHNEQF

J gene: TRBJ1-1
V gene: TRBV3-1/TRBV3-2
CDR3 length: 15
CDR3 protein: ASSQRTGGWGNTEAF

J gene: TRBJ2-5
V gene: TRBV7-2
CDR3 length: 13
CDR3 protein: ASSSLAGGSETQY

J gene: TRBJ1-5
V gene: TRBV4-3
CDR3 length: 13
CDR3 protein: ASSQDHSRHQPQH

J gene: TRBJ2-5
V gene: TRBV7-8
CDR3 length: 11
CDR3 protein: ASAPGSVKTQY